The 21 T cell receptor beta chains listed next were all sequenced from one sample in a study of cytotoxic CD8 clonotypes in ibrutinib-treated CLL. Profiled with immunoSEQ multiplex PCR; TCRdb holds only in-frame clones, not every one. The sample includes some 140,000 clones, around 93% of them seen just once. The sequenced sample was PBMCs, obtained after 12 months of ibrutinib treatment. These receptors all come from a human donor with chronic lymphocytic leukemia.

The DNA of the CDR3 is TGTGCCAGCAGTAGACTAGCGGGAGGTGGCACCGGGGAGCTGTTTTTT. Translated, it gives CASSRLAGGGTGELFF. The chain combines TRBV6-4 with TRBJ2-2; 13 bases match TRBD2. The germline V gene encodes CDR1 MRHNA and CDR2 SNTAGT. Trimming took 5 bases from V and 4 from J; bases not matched to a gene: 4. The CDR3 consists of 16 residues.

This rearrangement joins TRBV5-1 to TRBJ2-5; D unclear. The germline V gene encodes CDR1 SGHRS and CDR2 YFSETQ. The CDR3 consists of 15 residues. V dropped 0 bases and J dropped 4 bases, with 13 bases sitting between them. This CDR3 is CASSLVGVPRETQYF. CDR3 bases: TGCGCCAGCAGCTTGGTGGGCGTACCACGAGAGACCCAGTACTTC.

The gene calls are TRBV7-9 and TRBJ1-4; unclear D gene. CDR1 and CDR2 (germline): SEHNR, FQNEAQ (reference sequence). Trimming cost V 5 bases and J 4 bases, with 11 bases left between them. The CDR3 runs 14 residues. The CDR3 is CASSPTGVNEKLFF. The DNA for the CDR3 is TGTGCCAGCAGCCCAACCGGGGTTAATGAAAAACTGTTTTTT.

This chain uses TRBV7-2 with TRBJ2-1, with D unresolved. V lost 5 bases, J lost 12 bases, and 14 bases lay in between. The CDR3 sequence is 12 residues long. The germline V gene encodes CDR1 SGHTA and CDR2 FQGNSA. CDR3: CASSPVLIGQFF. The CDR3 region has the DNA TGTGCCAGCAGCCCCGTTCTGATAGGGCAGTTCTTC. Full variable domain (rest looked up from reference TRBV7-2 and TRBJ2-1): GAGVSQSPSNKVTEKGKDVELRCDPISGHTALYWYRQSLGQGLEFLIYFQGNSAPDKSGLPSDRFSAERTGGSVSTLTIQRTQQEDSAVYLCASSPVLIGQFFGPGTRLTVL.

In nucleotides, the CDR3 is TGTGCCAGCTCACCCGTGCCAGGGACTGGAAACACCATATATTTT. It yields the protein CASSPVPGTGNTIYF. The genes are TRBV18 and TRBJ1-3, with D possibly being TRBD1 (5 bases). V lost 3 bases and J 2 bases, leaving 11 bases between the germline ends. CDR1 and CDR2 (germline): KGHSH, LQKENI. This CDR3 is 15 amino acids long.

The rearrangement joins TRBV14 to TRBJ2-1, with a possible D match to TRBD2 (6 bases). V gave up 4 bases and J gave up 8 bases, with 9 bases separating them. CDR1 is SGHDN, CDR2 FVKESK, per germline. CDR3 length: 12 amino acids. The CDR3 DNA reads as TGTGCCAGCAGCCCGGCGGGGTATGAGCAGTTCTTC. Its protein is CASSPAGYEQFF.

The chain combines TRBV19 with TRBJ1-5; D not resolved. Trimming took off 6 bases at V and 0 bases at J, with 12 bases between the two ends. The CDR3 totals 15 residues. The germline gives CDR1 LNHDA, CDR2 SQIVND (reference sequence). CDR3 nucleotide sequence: TGTGCCAGTAGGTATGGCCTGTATAGCAATCAGCCCCAGCATTTT. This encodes CASRYGLYSNQPQHF.

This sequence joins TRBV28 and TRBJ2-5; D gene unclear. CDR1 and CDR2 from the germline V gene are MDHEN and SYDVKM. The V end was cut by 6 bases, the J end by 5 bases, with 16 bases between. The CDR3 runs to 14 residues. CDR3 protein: CASSQSGALETQYF. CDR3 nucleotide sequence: TGTGCCAGCAGCCAATCGGGTGCTCTCGAGACCCAGTACTTC.

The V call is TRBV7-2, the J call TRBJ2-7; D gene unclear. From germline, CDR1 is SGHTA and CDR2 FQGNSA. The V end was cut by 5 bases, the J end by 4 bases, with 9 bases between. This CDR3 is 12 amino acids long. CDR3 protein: CASSPRGYEQYF. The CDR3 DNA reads TGTGCCAGCAGCCCCCGCGGATACGAGCAGTACTTC.

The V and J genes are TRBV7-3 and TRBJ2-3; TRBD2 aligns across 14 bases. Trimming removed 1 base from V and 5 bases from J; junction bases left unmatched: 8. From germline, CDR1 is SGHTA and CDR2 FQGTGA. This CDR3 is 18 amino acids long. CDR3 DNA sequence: TGTGCCAGCAGCTTAAACCCACGACTAGCGGGAGGGCAAGATACGCAGTATTTT. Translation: CASSLNPRLAGGQDTQYF.

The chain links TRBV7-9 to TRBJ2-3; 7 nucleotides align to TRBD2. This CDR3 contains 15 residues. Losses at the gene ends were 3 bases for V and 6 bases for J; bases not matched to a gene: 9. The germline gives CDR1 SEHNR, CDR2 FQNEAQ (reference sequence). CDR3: CASSFLGGITDTQYF. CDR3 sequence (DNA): TGTGCCAGCAGCTTTTTGGGAGGGATCACCGATACGCAGTATTTT.

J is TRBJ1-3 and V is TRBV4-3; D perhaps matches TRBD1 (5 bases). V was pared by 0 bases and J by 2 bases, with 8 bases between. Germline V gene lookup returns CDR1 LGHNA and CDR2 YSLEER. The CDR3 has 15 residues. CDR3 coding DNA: TGCGCCAGCAGCCAAGATGAGGGGCCTGGAAACACCATATATTTT. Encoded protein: CASSQDEGPGNTIYF.

CDR3 amino acids: CACSPTPYSNQPQHF. The CDR3, as DNA: TGTGCCTGCTCCCCAACGCCTTATAGCAATCAGCCCCAGCATTTT. The chain links TRBV2 to TRBJ1-5; D is uncertain. CDR1 SNHLY and CDR2 FYNNEI come from the germline V gene. This CDR3 has 15 residues. Trimming shortened V by 11 bases and J by 0 bases, and 17 bases separated the two germline ends.

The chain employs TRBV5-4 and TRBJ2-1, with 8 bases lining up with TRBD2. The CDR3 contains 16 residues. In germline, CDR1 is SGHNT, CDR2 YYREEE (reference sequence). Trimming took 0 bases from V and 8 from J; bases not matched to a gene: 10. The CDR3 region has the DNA TGTGCCAGCAGCTTGGAGATAGCGGGGTCCCCCGATGAGCAGTTCTTC. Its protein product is CASSLEIAGSPDEQFF.

The chain's CDR3 is CSVDEGGTEAFF. Here the CDR3 DNA reads TGCAGCGTTGATGAGGGTGGCACTGAAGCTTTCTTT. This chain joins TRBV29-1 and TRBJ1-1; no clear D gene. The germline V gene encodes CDR1 SQVTM and CDR2 ANQGSEA. Trimming stripped 3 bases from V and 4 bases from J, with 9 bases between. There are 12 residues in the CDR3.

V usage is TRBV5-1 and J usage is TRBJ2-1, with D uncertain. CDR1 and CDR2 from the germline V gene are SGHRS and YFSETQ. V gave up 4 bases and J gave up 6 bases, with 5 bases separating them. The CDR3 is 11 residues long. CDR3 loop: CASSDFNEQFF. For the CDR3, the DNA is TGCGCCAGCAGCGACTTCAATGAGCAGTTCTTC.

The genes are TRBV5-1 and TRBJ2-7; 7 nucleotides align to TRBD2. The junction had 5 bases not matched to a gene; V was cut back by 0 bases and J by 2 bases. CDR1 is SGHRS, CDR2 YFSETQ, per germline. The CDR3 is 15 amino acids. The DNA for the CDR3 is TGCGCCAGCAGCTTGGAGGCGGGAGTGGCCTACGAGCAGTACTTC. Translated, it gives CASSLEAGVAYEQYF. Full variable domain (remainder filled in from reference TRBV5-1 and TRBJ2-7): KAGVTQTPRYLIKTRGQQVTLSCSPISGHRSVSWYQQTPGQGLQFLFEYFSETQRNKGNFPGRFSGRQFSNSRSEMNVSTLELGDSALYLCASSLEAGVAYEQYFGPGTRLTVT.

The CDR3 reads CASSSLGGPGNTIYF. The CDR3, as DNA: TGTGCCAGCAGTTCCCTGGGGGGCCCTGGAAACACCATATATTTT. V and J are TRBV6-5 and TRBJ1-3, with D possibly TRBD1 on 6 matching bases. Germline V CDR1 and CDR2: MNHEY, SVGAGI. The CDR3 consists of 15 residues. The V end lost 4 bases, the J end lost 2 bases, and 12 bases lay between the germline ends.

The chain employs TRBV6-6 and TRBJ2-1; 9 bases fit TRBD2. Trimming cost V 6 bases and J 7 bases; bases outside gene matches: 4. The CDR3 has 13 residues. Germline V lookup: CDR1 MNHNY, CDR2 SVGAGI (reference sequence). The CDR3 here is CASSLAGTNEQFF. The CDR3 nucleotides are TGTGCCAGCAGCCTAGCGGGAACTAATGAGCAGTTCTTC.

The CDR3 DNA reads as TGTGCCAGCAGCCCCGGCAGGAATGAGCAGTTCTTC. Its protein product is CASSPGRNEQFF. The V call is TRBV5-6, the J call TRBJ2-1; the D is unclear. CDR3 length: 12 residues. CDR1 and CDR2 (germline): SGHDT, YYEEEE. Deletions cut 4 bases from V and 7 bases from J, with 9 bases between.

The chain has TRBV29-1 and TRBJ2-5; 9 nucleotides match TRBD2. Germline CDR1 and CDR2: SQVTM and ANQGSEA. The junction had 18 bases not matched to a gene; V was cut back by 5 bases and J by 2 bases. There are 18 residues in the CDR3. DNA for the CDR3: TGCAGCGTTATGGGACTAGCACGGGCTAGCGGGATACAAGAGACCCAGTACTTC. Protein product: CSVMGLARASGIQETQYF.